One sample yielded the 19 T cell receptor beta chains listed below, sequenced in a study of graft-versus-host responses after intestinal transplantation. The repertoire was sequenced with immunoSEQ multiplex PCR; TCRdb's copy has only in-frame clones and lacks some. The table has tens of thousands of clones, nearly 90% seen once; the top ten hold roughly 5%. The sample was PBMCs, taken about 69 days after intestinal transplantation. Source of these receptors: a human patient who received an intestinal transplant, so some T cells may come from the graft donor.

This chain links TRBV14 with TRBJ1-1; D remains unclear. The CDR3 loop spans 15 amino acids. With 0 bases removed from V and 2 bases from J, the gap between germline ends came to 10 bases. CDR1 is SGHDN, CDR2 FVKESK, per germline. The DNA for the CDR3 is TGTGCCAGCAGCCAAGACGCAGGAAAAAACACTGAAGCTTTCTTT. Its protein product is CASSQDAGKNTEAFF.

The chain couples TRBV9 to TRBJ2-2, with 9 bases fitting TRBD1. With V trimmed by 4 bases and J by 6 bases, 4 bases remained unmatched. The CDR3 consists of 14 residues. Germline values: CDR1 SGDLS, CDR2 YYNGEE. The CDR3: CASSPRQGAGELFF. In DNA form, the CDR3 reads TGTGCCAGCAGCCCCCGACAGGGGGCCGGGGAGCTGTTTTTT.

The J gene is TRBJ2-7, the V gene TRBV4-3, with TRBD2 as a possible D gene (6 bases). Per germline, CDR1 LGHNA and CDR2 YSLEER. The CDR3 length is 14 residues. With 1 base removed from V and 2 bases from J, the gap between germline ends came to 9 bases. The CDR3 sequence: CASSQGRGPYEQYF. The CDR3 nucleotides read TGCGCCAGCAGCCAAGGGAGGGGTCCCTACGAGCAGTACTTC.

The gene calls are TRBV4-3 and TRBJ2-5, with TRBD1 matching over 7 bases. The DNA matches TRBJ2-7 better at its end, which makes the J call doubtful. CDR3 length equals 17 residues. Germline lookup yields CDR1 LGHNA and CDR2 YSLEER. The CDR3 spells CASSQEGPYRGTDEQYF. The CDR3 coding sequence is TGCGCCAGCAGCCAAGAGGGTCCTTACAGGGGTACCGACGAGCAGTACTTC.

This clone turned up a few times. This rearrangement joins TRBV5-8 to TRBJ1-3; D uncertain. The length of the CDR3 is 14 residues. V shed 0 bases and J shed 1 base, with 5 bases lying between them. The germline V gene encodes CDR1 SGHTS and CDR2 YDEGEE. In DNA form, the CDR3 reads TGTGCCAGCAGCTTGGTCGGTTCTGGAAACACCATATATTTT. Protein sequence: CASSLVGSGNTIYF.

This chain uses TRBV19 with TRBJ2-1; TRBD2 aligns across 7 bases. The germline CDR1 and CDR2 sequences are LNHDA and SQIVND (reference sequence). This CDR3 has 15 residues. The V and J ends lost 7 bases and 7 bases, in that order; junction bases with no gene match: 13. For the CDR3, the DNA is TGTGCCAGTAAGGCCCGGGACTACCACTTGAATGAGCAGTTCTTC. Amino acid sequence: CASKARDYHLNEQFF.

The V gene is TRBV6-1, the J gene TRBJ1-2; D gene uncertain. Germline CDR1 and CDR2: MNHNS and SASEGT. Trimming cost V 8 bases and J 6 bases, with 19 bases left between them. CDR3 length: 14 amino acids. The CDR3 DNA follows: TGTGCCAGCTTATTTTATTCAGCGGCGGATGGCTACACCTTC. Protein sequence: CASLFYSAADGYTF.

Note on this clone: It is likely a read error: a sequence one base away is far more abundant. The V and J genes are TRBV30 and TRBJ1-5; TRBD1 might be the D (6 bases). Germline V CDR1 and CDR2: GTSNPN, SVGIG (reference sequence). There are 16 residues in the CDR3. CDR3 DNA sequence: TGTGCCTGGAGTGTACAGGGATACTATAGCATTCAGCCCCAGCATTTT. Translated: CAWSVQGYYSIQPQHF.

V usage is TRBV7-6 and J usage is TRBJ2-1; maybe TRBD2 (7 bases). Germline V gives CDR1 SGHVS, CDR2 FNYEAQ. Trimming removed 4 bases from V and 0 bases from J, with 13 bases in between. The CDR3 has 16 residues. CDR3 sequence reads: CASSSRGGGSYNEQFF. CDR3 nucleotides: TGTGCCAGCAGCTCCAGGGGCGGGGGCTCCTACAATGAGCAGTTCTTC.

This chain uses TRBV4-1 with TRBJ1-1; 11 bases map to TRBD1. V was clipped by 4 bases and J by 4 bases; unmatched bases: 11. The CDR3 loop spans 17 amino acids. Germline V CDR1 and CDR2: MGHRA, YSYEKL. The CDR3 region has the DNA TGCGCCAGCAGCCCCTCCTTCGGGACAGGGGGGAGCACTGAAGCTTTCTTT. This translates into CASSPSFGTGGSTEAFF.

This clone was observed a handful of times. V is TRBV19 and J is TRBJ2-6, with 7 bases that match TRBD1. The ends lost 10 bases at V and 2 bases at J; junction bases unmatched: 5. This CDR3 has 14 amino acids. Germline V lookup: CDR1 LNHDA, CDR2 SQIVND (reference sequence). CDR3 sequence reads: CATLDRAGANVLTF. The CDR3 DNA reads TGTGCCACCCTCGACAGGGCTGGGGCCAACGTCCTGACTTTC. The entire variable domain, with the rest obtained from reference TRBV19 and TRBJ2-6, is as follows: DGGITQSPKYLFRKEGQNVTLSCEQNLNHDAMYWYRQDPGQGLRLIYYSQIVNDFQKGDIAEGYSVSREKKESFPLTVTSAQKNPTAFYLCATLDRAGANVLTFGAGSRLTVL.

This sequence joins TRBV5-1 and TRBJ1-1; no reliable D call. Germline V gene sequence: CDR1 SGHRS, CDR2 YFSETQ. The germline V and J ends were trimmed by 7 bases and 3 bases, with 16 bases remaining between them. This CDR3 comprises 14 residues. The CDR3 bases are TGCGCCAGCGCCGCGACCCCGGAGGACACTGAAGCTTTCTTT. Its translation: CASAATPEDTEAFF.

The chain joins TRBV15 to TRBJ2-1, with D perhaps matching TRBD1 or TRBD2 (7 bases each). Germline lookup yields CDR1 LNHNV and CDR2 YYDKDF (reference sequence). The V and J ends lost 1 base and 6 bases respectively, with 13 bases between them. CDR3 length: 15 residues. DNA for the CDR3: TGTGCCACCAGCAGAGGCCAGGGGGGGAGCAATGAGCAGTTCTTC. Translated: CATSRGQGGSNEQFF.

The chain has TRBV5-1 and TRBJ2-5; D assignment may be TRBD1 or TRBD2 (5 bases each). CDR3 size: 15 residues. V was cut by 5 bases and J by 2 bases, with 16 bases left in between. Germline CDR1 SGHRS, CDR2 YFSETQ. Written as DNA, the CDR3 is TGCGCCAGCAGTGGTCGGGACCGACGACAAGAGACCCAGTACTTC. Amino acids: CASSGRDRRQETQYF.

The J gene is TRBJ2-7, the V gene TRBV6-8; TRBD1 matches 7 bases. The germline CDR1 and CDR2 sequences are MNHGY and SAAAGT. CDR3 length: 16 residues. With 2 bases clipped from V and 0 bases from J, the junction kept 7 bases outside the gene matches. The CDR3 DNA follows: TGTGCCAGCAGTTACAACGAGGACAGGTGCTCCTACGAGCAGTACTTC. This sequence encodes CASSYNEDRCSYEQYF.

The rearrangement uses TRBV10-1 and TRBJ2-7; D unclear. The CDR3 contains 16 residues. Trimming stripped 3 bases from V and 0 bases from J, with 15 bases between. CDR1 WNHNN and CDR2 SYGVQD come from the germline V gene (reference sequence). CDR3 nucleotides: TGCGCCAGCAGTGAAACCTTAGGGCTAAACTCCTACGAGCAGTACTTC. Its protein product is CASSETLGLNSYEQYF.

The J gene is TRBJ2-1, the V gene TRBV7-9; D not certain. CDR1 is SEHNR and CDR2 is FQNEAQ in the germline V gene (reference sequence). With 3 bases removed from V and 8 bases from J, the gap between germline ends came to 5 bases. The CDR3 runs to 11 residues. The DNA for the CDR3 is TGTGCCAGCAGCTTTTTTGATGAGCAGTTCTTC. Amino acids: CASSFFDEQFF.

The chain carries TRBV29-1 and TRBJ2-7, with 9 positions matching TRBD1. The length of the CDR3 is 15 residues. Trimming at V came to 2 bases and at J to 1 base, leaving 6 bases not matched to a gene. Germline values: CDR1 SQVTM, CDR2 ANQGSEA. This CDR3 is CSVETPGTGSYEQYF. The DNA for the CDR3 is TGCAGCGTTGAAACCCCCGGGACAGGGTCCTACGAGCAGTACTTC.

This chain joins TRBV27 and TRBJ1-2, with 9 bases that match TRBD1. Germline V gene lookup returns CDR1 MNHEY and CDR2 SMNVEV (reference sequence). The CDR3 length is 13 residues. Unmatched junction bases numbered 5, after V lost 6 bases and J lost 6 bases. The CDR3 loop reads CASRGQGDHGYTF. The DNA for the CDR3 is TGTGCCAGCAGGGGACAGGGTGATCATGGCTACACCTTC.